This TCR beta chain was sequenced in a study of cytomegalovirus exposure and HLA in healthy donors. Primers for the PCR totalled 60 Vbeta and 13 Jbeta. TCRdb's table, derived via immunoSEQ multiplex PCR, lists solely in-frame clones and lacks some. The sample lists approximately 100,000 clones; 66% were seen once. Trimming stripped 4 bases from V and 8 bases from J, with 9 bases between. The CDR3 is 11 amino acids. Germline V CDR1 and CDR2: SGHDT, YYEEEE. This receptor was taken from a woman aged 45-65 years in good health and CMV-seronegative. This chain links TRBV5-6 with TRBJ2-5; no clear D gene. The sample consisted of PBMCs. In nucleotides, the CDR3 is TGTGCCAGCAGCCCGCGTAGAACCCAGTACTTC. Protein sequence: CASSPRRTQYF. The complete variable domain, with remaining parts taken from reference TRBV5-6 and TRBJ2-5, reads DAGVTQSPTHLIKTRGQQVTLRCSPKSGHDTVSWYQQALGQGPQFIFQYYEEEERQRGNFPDRFSGHQFPNYSSELNVNALLLGDSALYLCASSPRRTQYFGPGTRLLVL.